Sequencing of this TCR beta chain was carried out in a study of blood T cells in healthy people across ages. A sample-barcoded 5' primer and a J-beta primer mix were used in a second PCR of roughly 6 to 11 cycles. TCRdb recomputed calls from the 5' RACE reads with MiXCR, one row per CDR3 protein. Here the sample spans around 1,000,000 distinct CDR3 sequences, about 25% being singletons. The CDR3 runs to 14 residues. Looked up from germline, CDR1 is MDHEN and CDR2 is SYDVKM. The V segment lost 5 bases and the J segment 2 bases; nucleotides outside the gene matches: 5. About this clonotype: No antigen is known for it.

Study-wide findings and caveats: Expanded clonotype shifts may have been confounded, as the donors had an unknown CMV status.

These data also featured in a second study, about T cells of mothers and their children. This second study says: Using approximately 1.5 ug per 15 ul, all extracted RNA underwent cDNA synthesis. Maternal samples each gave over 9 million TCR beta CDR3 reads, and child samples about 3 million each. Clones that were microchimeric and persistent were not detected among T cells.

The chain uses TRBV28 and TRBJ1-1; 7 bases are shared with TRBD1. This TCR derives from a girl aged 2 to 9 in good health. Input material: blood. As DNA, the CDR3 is TGTGCCAGCAGTCAACAGGGGAGCAACACTGAAGCTTTCTTT. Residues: CASSQQGSNTEAFF.